These T cell receptor beta chains were read from a single sample in a study of T cell responses to AZD1222 COVID-19 vaccine. Clones were read by immunoSEQ multiplex PCR, and TCRdb kept only the in-frame ones, dropping some. The table records tens of thousands of clones, roughly 80% of them present only once. Material: peripheral blood, obtained 28 days after the second AZD1222 dose. All receptors derive from an adult who received the AZD1222 COVID-19 vaccine. Both conserved end residues are part of each CDR3. Some rows have no size entry. The others give once, few or many, or a class for an expanded clone.

V gene	J gene	clone size	CDR3 protein
TRBV30	TRBJ1-2	.	CAWSVGRNYGYTF
TRBV6-5	TRBJ1-1	.	CASRAGANTEAFF
TRBV29-1	TRBJ1-5	few	CSVLSGTGTHQPQHF
TRBV6-5	TRBJ1-1	.	CAAFGEGNTEAFF
TRBV2	TRBJ1-2	.	CASSGTGEYGYTF
TRBV24-1	TRBJ2-7	.	CATSDPDRAYEQYF
TRBV7-9	TRBJ1-1	.	CASSRSTEAFF
TRBV19	TRBJ2-3	.	CASSRSGTESTDTQYF
TRBV5-1	TRBJ2-1	.	CASSLAGGTGLSGGSYEQFF
TRBV5-1	TRBJ1-2	.	CASSSGGNYGYTF
TRBV7-7	TRBJ2-1	.	CASSRDRDNEQFF
TRBV28	TRBJ1-2	.	CASSRDTGGYGYTF
TRBV6-5	TRBJ1-5	few	CASRRATDQPQHF
TRBV29-1	TRBJ2-1	once	CSVWSTSGGAGYNEQFF
TRBV5-1	TRBJ2-3	.	CASSLGGGADTQYF
TRBV5-1	TRBJ2-7	.	CASSAGHATVHEQYF
TRBV12-3/TRBV12-4	TRBJ1-2	few	CASSALAYGYTF
TRBV10-3	TRBJ2-1	once	CAISVGLAVREQFF
TRBV6-4	TRBJ2-1	.	CASSDVAGIGYNEQFF
TRBV19	TRBJ1-2	few	CASSGQVEYTF
TRBV7-2	TRBJ2-5	few	CASSLEWMEETQYF
TRBV7-8	TRBJ1-5	.	CASSLAPLGSYSNQPQHF
TRBV5-6	TRBJ1-1	.	CASSLVGRSVGAFF
TRBV10-3	TRBJ2-3	.	CASHGTTDTQYF
TRBV9	TRBJ1-5	.	CASSPFDSNQPQHF
TRBV10-3	TRBJ2-7	.	CAIMGTSPGEQYF
TRBV24-1	TRBJ1-2	.	CATSDPGTGEVYGYTF
TRBV29-1	TRBJ1-2	.	CSAQGSESGYTF
TRBV18	TRBJ2-6	.	CASSPTGVPSSGANVLTF
TRBV5-6	TRBJ2-7	.	CASSTDLLSSYEQYF
TRBV28	TRBJ1-2	.	CASSSGTPEFYGYTF
TRBV3-1/TRBV3-2	TRBJ1-2	.	CASSQEPGRSYGYTF
TRBV12-5	TRBJ1-5	once	CASGLVGGSLSNQPQHF
TRBV6-5	TRBJ2-7	.	CASTRNPGYEQYF
TRBV5-6	TRBJ1-1	.	CASSFRTYGPNTEAFF
TRBV6-5	TRBJ1-2	.	CASSTVPIFNYGYTF
TRBV24-1	TRBJ1-1	.	CATSPAPNTEAFF
TRBV2	TRBJ1-6	.	CASSISDRDNSPLHF
TRBV5-8	TRBJ1-5	.	CASSVLGQPQHF
TRBV7-6	TRBJ1-5	few	CASSPQADQPQHF
TRBV30	TRBJ2-2	.	CAWTPGTAGELFF
TRBV19	TRBJ1-1	.	CASGWAVNTEAFF